This note documents a single T cell receptor (beta chain) sequence. Its antigen is unidentified. CDR3 size: 16 residues. The V segment lost 3 bases and the J segment 4 bases; nucleotides outside the gene matches: 12. Germline V gene sequence: CDR1 SQVTM, CDR2 ANQGSEA. This sample is part of a study of T-cell memory formation after mild COVID-19. Study results and caveats: Memory cells collected pre-infection included some clones that later responded, suggesting cross-reactive memory joined. Shrinking CD4+ clones resided mostly in CM and EM, and CD8+ ones in EMRA.

It was 5'RACE with constant-segment primers that produced the TCR alpha and TCR beta cDNA libraries, which carried sample barcodes and UMIs. TCRdb re-called the 5' RACE reads through MiXCR, storing one row per CDR3 protein. This table has almost 350,000 distinct CDR3 sequences, 20% to 25% appearing once. This sequence originates from a man younger than 35 who had mild COVID-19 (a few samples of this study predate the infection). Cell type and time point are not known. The chain carries TRBV29-1 and TRBJ2-3; 8 nucleotides line up with TRBD1. The source material was PBMCs or a T cell subset sorted from them (not recorded which). This chain's CDR3 is CSVEDPDREYSDTQYF. DNA for the CDR3: TGCAGCGTTGAGGACCCGGACAGGGAATATTCAGATACGCAGTATTTT.